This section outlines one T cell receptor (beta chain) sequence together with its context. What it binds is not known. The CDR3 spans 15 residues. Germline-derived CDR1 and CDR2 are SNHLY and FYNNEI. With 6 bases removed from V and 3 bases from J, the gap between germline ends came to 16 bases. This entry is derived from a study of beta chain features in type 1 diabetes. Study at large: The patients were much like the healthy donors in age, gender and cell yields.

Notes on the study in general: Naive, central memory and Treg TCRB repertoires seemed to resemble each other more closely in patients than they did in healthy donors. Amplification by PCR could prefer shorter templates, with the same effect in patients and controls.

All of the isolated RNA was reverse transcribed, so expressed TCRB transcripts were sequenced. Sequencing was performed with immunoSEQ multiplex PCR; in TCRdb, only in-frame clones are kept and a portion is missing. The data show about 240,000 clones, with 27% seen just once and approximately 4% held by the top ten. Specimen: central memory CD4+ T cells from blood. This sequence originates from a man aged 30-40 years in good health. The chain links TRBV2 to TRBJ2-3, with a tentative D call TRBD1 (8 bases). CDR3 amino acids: CASRPDRGGTDTQYF. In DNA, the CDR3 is TGTGCCAGCAGACCCGACAGGGGAGGGACAGATACGCAGTATTTT.